The present T cell receptor beta chain was sequenced within a study of CD8+ T cells in alopecia areata. The wider study: Treated patients were given 5 to 10 mg oral tofacitinib twice daily.

Isolated RNA was reverse transcribed into cDNA used as the sequencing template. Clones were sequenced by immunoSEQ multiplex PCR, and TCRdb holds only the in-frame ones, with some missing. Of approximately 190,000 clones listed, more than 45% were seen once; the top ten hold approximately 5.1%. Treatment defined: oral pan-JAK inhibitor, 5-10 mg twice daily. J was trimmed by 8 bases and V by 2 bases; bases with no gene match: 2. This CDR3 comprises 13 residues. Germline V gives CDR1 SGHTA, CDR2 FQGTGA. The sequence derives from a human donor with alopecia areata. The rearrangement links TRBV7-3 to TRBJ2-1; 8 nucleotides align to TRBD1. Material: CD4+ T cells sorted from blood, obtained at week 24, from a patient treated with tofacitinib. In DNA form, the CDR3 reads TGTGCCAGCAGCTTATCAGGGGGCTATGAGCAGTTCTTC. Protein product: CASSLSGGYEQFF.